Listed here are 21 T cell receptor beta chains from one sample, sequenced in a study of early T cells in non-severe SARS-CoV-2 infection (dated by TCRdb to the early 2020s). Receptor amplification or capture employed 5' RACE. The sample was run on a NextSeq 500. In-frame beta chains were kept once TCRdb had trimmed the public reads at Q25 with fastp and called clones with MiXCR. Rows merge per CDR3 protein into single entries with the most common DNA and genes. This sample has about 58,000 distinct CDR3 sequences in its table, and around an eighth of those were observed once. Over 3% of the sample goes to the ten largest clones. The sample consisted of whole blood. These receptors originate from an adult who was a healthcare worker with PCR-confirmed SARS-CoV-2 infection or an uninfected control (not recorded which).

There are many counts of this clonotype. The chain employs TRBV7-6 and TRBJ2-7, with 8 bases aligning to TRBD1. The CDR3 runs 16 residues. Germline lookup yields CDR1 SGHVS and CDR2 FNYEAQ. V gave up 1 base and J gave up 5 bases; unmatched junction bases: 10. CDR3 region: CASSLDWWTGSNEQYF. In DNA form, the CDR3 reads TGTGCCAGCAGCTTAGATTGGTGGACAGGGTCGAACGAGCAGTACTTC.

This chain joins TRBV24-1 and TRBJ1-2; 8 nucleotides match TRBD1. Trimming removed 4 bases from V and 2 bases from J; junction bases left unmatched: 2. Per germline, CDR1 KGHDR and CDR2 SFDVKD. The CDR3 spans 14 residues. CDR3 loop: CATSETGGNYGYTF. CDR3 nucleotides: TGTGCCACCAGTGAAACAGGGGGAAACTATGGCTACACCTTC.

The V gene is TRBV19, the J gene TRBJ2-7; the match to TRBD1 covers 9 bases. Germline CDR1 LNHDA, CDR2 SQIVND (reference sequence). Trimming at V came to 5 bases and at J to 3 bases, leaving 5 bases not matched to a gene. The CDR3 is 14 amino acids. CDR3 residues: CASSYGTGFYEQYF. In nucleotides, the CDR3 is TGTGCCAGTAGTTACGGGACAGGGTTCTACGAGCAGTACTTC.

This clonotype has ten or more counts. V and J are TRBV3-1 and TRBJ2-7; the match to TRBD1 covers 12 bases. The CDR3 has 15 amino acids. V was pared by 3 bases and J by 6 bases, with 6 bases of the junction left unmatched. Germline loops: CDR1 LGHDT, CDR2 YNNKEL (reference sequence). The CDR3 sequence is CASSQLGTGGPEQYF. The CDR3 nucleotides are TGTGCCAGCAGCCAGTTGGGGACAGGGGGCCCCGAGCAGTACTTC.

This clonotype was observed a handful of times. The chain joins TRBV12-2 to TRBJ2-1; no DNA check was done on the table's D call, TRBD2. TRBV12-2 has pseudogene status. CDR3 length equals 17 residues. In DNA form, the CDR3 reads TGTGCAAGTCGCTTAGCGCTGAGAATTAGCGGGAGCATTGAGCAGTTCTTC. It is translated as CASRLALRISGSIEQFF.

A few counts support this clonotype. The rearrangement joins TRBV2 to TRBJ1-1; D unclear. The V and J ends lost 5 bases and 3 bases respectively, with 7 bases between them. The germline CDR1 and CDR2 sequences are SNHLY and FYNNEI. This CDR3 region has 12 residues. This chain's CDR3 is CASSPRYTEAFF. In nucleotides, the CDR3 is TGTGCCAGCAGTCCCCGTTACACTGAAGCTTTCTTT. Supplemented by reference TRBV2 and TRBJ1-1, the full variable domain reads EPEVTQTPSHQVTQMGQEVILRCVPISNHLYFYWYRQILGQKVEFLVSFYNNEISEKSEIFDDQFSVERPDGSNFTLKIRSTKLEDSAMYFCASSPRYTEAFFGQGTRLTVV.

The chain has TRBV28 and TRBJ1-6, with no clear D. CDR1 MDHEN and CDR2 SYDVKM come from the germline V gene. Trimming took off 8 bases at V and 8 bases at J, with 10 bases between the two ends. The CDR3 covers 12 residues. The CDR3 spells CASGMPDSPLHF. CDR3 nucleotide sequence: TGTGCCAGCGGGATGCCAGATTCACCCCTCCACTTT.

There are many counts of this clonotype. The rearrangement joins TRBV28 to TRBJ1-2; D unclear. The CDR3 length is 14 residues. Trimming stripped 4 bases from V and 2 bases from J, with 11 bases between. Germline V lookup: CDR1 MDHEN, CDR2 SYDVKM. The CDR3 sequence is CASSSGLNNYGYTF. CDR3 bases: TGTGCCAGCAGTTCCGGATTGAACAACTATGGCTACACCTTC.

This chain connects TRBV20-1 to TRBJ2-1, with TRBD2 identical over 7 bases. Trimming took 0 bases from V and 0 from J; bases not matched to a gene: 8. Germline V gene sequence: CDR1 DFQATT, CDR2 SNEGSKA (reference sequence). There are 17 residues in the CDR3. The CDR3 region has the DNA TGCAGTGCTAGAGATATGGCTAGCGGTTACTCCTACAATGAGCAGTTCTTC. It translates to CSARDMASGYSYNEQFF.

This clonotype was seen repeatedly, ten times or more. In DNA form, the CDR3 reads TGTGCCAGCAGCCCGGACAGCCCCAATGAGCAGTTCTTC. It encodes CASSPDSPNEQFF. The chain carries TRBV7-9 and TRBJ2-1; D possibly corresponds to TRBD1 (6 bases). Trimming removed 5 bases at V and 6 bases at J, with 11 bases between. This CDR3 is 13 amino acids long. Germline V lookup: CDR1 SEHNR, CDR2 FQNEAQ (reference sequence).

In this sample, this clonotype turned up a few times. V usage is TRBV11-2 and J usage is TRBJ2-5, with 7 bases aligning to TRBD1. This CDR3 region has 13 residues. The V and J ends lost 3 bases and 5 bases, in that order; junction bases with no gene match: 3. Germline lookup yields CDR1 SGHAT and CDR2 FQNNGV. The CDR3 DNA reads TGTGCCAGCAGCTTCGGCAGGGGGGAGACCCAGTACTTC. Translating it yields CASSFGRGETQYF. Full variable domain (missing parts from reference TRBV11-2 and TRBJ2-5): EAGVAQSPRYKIIEKRQSVAFWCNPISGHATLYWYQQILGQGPKLLIQFQNNGVVDDSQLPKDRFSAERLKGVDSTLKIQPAKLEDSAVYLCASSFGRGETQYFGPGTRLLVL.

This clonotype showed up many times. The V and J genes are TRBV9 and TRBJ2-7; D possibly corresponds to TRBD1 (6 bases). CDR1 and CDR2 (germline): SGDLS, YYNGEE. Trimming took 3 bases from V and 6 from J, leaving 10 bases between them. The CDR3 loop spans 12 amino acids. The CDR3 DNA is TGTGCCAGCAGCGGGGACAATGCCGAGCAGTACTTC. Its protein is CASSGDNAEQYF.

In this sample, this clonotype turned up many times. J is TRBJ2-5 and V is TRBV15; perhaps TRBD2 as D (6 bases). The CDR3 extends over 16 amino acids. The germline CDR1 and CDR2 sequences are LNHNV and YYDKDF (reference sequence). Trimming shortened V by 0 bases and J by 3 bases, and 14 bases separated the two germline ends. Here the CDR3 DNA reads TGTGCCACCAGCAGAGAGAAGCCTACGGGGGAAGAGACCCAGTACTTC. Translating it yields CATSREKPTGEETQYF.

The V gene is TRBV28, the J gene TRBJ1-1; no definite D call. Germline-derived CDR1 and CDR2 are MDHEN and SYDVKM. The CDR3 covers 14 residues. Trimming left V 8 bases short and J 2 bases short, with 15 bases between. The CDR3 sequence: CASGDWQENTEAFF. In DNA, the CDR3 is TGTGCCAGCGGGGATTGGCAGGAAAACACTGAAGCTTTCTTT.

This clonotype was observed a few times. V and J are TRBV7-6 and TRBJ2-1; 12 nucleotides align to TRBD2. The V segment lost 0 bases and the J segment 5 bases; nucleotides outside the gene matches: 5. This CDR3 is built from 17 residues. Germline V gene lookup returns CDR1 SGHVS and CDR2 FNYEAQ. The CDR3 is CASSLASTSGSNNEQFF. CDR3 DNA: TGTGCCAGCAGCTTAGCGTCGACTAGCGGGAGTAACAATGAGCAGTTCTTC.

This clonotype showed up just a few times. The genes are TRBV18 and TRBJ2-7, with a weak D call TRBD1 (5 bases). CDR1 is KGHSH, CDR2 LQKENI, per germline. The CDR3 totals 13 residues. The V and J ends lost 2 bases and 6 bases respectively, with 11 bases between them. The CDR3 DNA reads TGTGCCAGCTCACCAGGCAGGGTTGGCGAGCAGTACTTC. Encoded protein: CASSPGRVGEQYF.

The CDR3 region is CASSEAQAPGTEKLFF. In DNA, the CDR3 is TGTGCCAGCAGTGAAGCCCAGGCCCCAGGGACAGAAAAACTGTTTTTT. This sequence joins TRBV6-1 and TRBJ1-4, with D perhaps TRBD1 (6 bases). The length of the CDR3 is 16 residues. Germline assignment: CDR1 MNHNS and CDR2 SASEGT. With 0 bases removed from V and 8 bases from J, the gap between germline ends came to 16 bases.

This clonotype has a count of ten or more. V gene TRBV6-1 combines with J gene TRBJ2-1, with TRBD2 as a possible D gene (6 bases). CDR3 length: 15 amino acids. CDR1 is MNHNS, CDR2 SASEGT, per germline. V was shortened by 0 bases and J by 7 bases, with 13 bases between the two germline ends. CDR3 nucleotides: TGTGCCAGCAGTGAAGCTGGTGGAGGAGGGAATGAGCAGTTCTTC. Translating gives CASSEAGGGGNEQFF.

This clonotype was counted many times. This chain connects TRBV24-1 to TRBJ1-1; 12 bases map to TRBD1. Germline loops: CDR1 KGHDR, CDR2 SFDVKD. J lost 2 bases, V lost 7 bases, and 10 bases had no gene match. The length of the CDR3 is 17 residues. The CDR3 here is CATSKTGTGGFNTEAFF. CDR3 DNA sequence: TGTGCCACCAGCAAGACCGGGACAGGGGGCTTTAACACTGAAGCTTTCTTT.

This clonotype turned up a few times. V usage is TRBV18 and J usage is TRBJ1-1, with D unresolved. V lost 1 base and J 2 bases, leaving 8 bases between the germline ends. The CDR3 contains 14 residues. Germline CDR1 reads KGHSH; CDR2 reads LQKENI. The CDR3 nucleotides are TGTGCCAGCTCACCACTGAGACAAAACACTGAAGCTTTCTTT. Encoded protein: CASSPLRQNTEAFF.

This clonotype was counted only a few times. CDR3 loop: CASSPDRVDYGYTF. In DNA, the CDR3 is TGTGCCAGTAGCCCTGACAGGGTGGACTATGGCTACACCTTC. V is TRBV19 and J is TRBJ1-2; 7 bases map to TRBD1. J gave up 3 bases and V 6 bases, and 7 bases lay outside the gene matches. This CDR3 comprises 14 residues. In germline, CDR1 is LNHDA, CDR2 SQIVND (reference sequence).